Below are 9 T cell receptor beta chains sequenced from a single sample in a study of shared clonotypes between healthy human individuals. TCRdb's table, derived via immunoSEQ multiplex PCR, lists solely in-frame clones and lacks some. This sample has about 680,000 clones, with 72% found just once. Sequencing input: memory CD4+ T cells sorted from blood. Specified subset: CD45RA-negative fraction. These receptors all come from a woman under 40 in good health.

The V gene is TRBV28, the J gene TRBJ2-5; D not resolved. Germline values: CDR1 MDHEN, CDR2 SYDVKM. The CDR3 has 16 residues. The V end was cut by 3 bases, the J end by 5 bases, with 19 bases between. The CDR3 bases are TGTGCCAGCAGTTTGCCCGCAGCAGAAGGCTCGGAGACCCAGTACTTC. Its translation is CASSLPAAEGSETQYF. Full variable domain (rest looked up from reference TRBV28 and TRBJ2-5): DVKVTQSSRYLVKRTGEKVFLECVQDMDHENMFWYRQDPGLGLRLIYFSYDVKMKEKGDIPEGYSVSREKKERFSLILESASTNQTSMYLCASSLPAAEGSETQYFGPGTRLLVL.

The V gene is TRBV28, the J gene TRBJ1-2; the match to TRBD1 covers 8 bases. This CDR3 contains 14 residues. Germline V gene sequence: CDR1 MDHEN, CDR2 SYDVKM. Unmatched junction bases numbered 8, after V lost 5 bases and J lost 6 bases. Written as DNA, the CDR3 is TGTGCCAGCAGTCTCGGACAGGGTCTCAATGGCTACACCTTC. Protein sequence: CASSLGQGLNGYTF.

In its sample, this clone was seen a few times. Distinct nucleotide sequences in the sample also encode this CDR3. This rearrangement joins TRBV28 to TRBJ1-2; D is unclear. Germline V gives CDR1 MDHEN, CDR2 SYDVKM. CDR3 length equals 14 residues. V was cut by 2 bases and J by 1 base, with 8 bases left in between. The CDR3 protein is CASSLQAGNYGYTF. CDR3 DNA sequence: TGTGCCAGCAGTTTACAGGCGGGTAACTATGGCTACACCTTC.

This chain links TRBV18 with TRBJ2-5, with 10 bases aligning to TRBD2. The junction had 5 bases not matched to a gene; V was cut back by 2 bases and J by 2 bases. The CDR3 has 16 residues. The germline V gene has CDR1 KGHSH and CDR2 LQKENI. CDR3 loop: CASSPWSGRVQETQYF. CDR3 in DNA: TGTGCCAGCTCACCATGGAGCGGGAGGGTACAAGAGACCCAGTACTTC.

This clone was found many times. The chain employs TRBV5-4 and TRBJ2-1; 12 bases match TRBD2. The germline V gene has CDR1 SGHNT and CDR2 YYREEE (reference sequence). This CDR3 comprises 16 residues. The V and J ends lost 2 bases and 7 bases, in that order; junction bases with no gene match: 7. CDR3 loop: CASSFPSGRARNEQFF. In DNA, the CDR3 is TGTGCCAGCAGCTTCCCTAGCGGGAGGGCCCGGAATGAGCAGTTCTTC. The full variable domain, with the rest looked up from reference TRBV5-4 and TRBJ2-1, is ETGVTQSPTHLIKTRGQQVTLRCSSQSGHNTVSWYQQALGQGPQFIFQYYREEENGRGNFPPRFSGLQFPNYSSELNVNALELDDSALYLCASSFPSGRARNEQFFGPGTRLTVL.

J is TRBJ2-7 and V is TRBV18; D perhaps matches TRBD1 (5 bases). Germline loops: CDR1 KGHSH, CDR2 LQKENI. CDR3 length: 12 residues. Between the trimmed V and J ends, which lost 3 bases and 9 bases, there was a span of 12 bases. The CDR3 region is CASSPTATGQYF. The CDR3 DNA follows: TGTGCCAGCTCACCTACGGCTACAGGGCAGTACTTC.

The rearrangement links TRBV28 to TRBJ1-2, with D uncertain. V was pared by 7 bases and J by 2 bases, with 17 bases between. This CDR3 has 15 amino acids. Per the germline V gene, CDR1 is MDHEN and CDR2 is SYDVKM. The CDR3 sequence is CASTSPRTANYGYTF. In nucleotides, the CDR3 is TGTGCCAGCACCTCCCCCCGGACGGCCAACTATGGCTACACCTTC.

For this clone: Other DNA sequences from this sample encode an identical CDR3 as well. The CDR3 reads CSAGQAYEQYF. The CDR3 DNA is TGCAGCGCAGGACAGGCCTACGAGCAGTACTTC. The chain joins TRBV29-1 to TRBJ2-7; 7 nucleotides line up with TRBD1. Germline V gene lookup returns CDR1 SQVTM and CDR2 ANQGSEA. V lost 7 bases to trimming and J lost 2 bases; unmatched junction nucleotides: 2. The CDR3 sequence is 11 residues long.

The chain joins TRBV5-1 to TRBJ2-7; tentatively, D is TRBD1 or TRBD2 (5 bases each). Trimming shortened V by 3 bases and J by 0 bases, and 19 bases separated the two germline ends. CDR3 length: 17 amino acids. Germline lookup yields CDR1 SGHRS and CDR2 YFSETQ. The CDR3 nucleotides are TGCGCCAGCAGCTGGGGGACGACTCGTGTGGACTCCTACGAGCAGTACTTC. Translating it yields CASSWGTTRVDSYEQYF.